One sample yielded the 5 T cell receptor beta chains listed below, sequenced in a study of T cell responses to AZD1222 COVID-19 vaccine. Generated by immunoSEQ multiplex PCR, the TCRdb table keeps only in-frame clones and is missing some. The data show 110,000 or so clones, about 83% seen once. The input for sequencing was peripheral blood, taken on day 0 of AZD1222 vaccination. All receptors come from an adult in good health.

The rearrangement joins TRBV6-4 to TRBJ2-1; D could derive from TRBD1 or TRBD2 (6 bases each). The CDR3 has 16 residues. CDR1 and CDR2 from the germline V gene are MRHNA and SNTAGT. Trimming shortened V by 8 bases and J by 6 bases, and 23 bases separated the two germline ends. CDR3: CASALSRGDGSNEQFF. The CDR3 nucleotides read TGTGCCAGCGCTCTCAGTAGGGGGGATGGAAGCAATGAGCAGTTCTTC.

The chain employs TRBV7-3 and TRBJ2-3, with a tentative D call TRBD2 (5 bases). The CDR3 sequence is 17 residues long. V shed 5 bases and J shed 1 base, with 19 bases lying between them. Germline values: CDR1 SGHTA, CDR2 FQGTGA. CDR3 bases: TGTGCCAGCAGCCCTGACCTCCCGGGGTCCGGCACAGATACGCAGTATTTT. Protein product: CASSPDLPGSGTDTQYF.

This sequence joins TRBV6-6 and TRBJ2-2; weak D call: TRBD1 (6 bases). Germline loops: CDR1 MNHNY, CDR2 SVGAGI (reference sequence). V was shortened by 0 bases and J by 7 bases, with 6 bases between the two germline ends. The CDR3 is 13 residues long. CDR3 protein: CASSYSGHGELFF. As DNA, the CDR3 is TGTGCCAGCAGTTACTCGGGACACGGGGAGCTGTTTTTT.

The sample holds one count of this clone. This chain joins TRBV7-2 and TRBJ2-2, with D uncertain. CDR1 is SGHTA, CDR2 FQGNSA, per germline. CDR3 size: 13 residues. V lost 6 bases and J lost 6, with 11 bases in between. The CDR3 here is CASRAWDSGELFF. For the CDR3, the DNA is TGTGCCAGCAGGGCCTGGGATTCCGGGGAGCTGTTTTTT.

V is TRBV7-2 and J is TRBJ2-1, with 10 bases aligning to TRBD2. The germline V gene has CDR1 SGHTA and CDR2 FQGNSA. V dropped 8 bases and J dropped 3; count of bases not matched to a gene: 7. This CDR3 is 15 amino acids long. In nucleotides, the CDR3 is TGTGCCAGCGACCAGAGCGGGAGGGGCTACAATGAGCAGTTCTTC. This gives the protein CASDQSGRGYNEQFF.